The 3 T cell receptor beta chains listed next were all sequenced from one sample in a study of CXCR3-negative and CXCR3-positive naive CD8 T cells. The TRB libraries of cDNA were built by UMI-labeled 5' RACE. TCRdb re-called the 5' RACE reads and catalogs CDR3 proteins one per entry, DNA excluded. The sample has tens of thousands of distinct CDR3 sequences; the top ten hold approximately 10%. The sequenced material came from memory CD8+ T cells from blood. The receptor set was obtained from a human donor in good health. Some clones in this sample may be carry-over from other donors' samples.

V usage is TRBV7-2 and J usage is TRBJ2-3; without DNA, the TCRdb call of TRBD1 cannot be checked. The germline V gene encodes CDR1 SGHTA and CDR2 FQGNSA. This CDR3 is built from 16 residues. The CDR3 region is CASSLVAGGAGDTQYF.

The J gene is TRBJ2-7, the V gene TRBV12-3 or TRBV12-4. CDR3 length: 14 amino acids. The CDR3 here is CASSLAGQPYEQYF.

J is TRBJ2-3 and V is TRBV7-6; TCRdb designates TRBD1, a call that cannot be tested without DNA. The CDR3 loop spans 15 amino acids. Per germline, CDR1 SGHVS and CDR2 FNYEAQ. The CDR3 here is CASSFAGGSTDTQYF.